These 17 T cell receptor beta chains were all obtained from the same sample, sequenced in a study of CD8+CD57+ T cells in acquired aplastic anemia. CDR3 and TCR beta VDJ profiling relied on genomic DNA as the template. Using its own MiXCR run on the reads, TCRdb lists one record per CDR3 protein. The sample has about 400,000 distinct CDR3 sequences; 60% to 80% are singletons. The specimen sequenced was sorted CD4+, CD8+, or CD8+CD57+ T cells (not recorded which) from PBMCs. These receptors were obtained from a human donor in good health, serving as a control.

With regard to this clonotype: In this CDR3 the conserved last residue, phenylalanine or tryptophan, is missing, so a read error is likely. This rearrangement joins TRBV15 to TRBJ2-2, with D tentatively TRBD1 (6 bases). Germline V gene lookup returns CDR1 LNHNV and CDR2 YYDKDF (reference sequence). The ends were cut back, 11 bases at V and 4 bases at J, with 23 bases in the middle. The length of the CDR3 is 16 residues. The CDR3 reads CAATRLGQYVTGELFS. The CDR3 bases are TGTGCCGCCACACGCTTAGGACAGTATGTCACCGGGGAGCTGTTTTCT.

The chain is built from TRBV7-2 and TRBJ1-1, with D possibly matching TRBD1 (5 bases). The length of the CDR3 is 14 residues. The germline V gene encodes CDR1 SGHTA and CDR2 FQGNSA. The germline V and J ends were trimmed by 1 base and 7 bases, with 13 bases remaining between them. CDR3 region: CASSLEGDVSEAFF. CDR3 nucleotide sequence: TGTGCCAGCAGCTTAGAAGGGGACGTAAGTGAAGCTTTCTTT.

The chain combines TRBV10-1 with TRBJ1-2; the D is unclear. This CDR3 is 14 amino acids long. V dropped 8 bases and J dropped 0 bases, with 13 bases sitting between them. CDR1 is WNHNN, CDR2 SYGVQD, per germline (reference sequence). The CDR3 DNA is TGCGCCAGCTTACGGGCCCCTCCTAACTATGGCTACACCTTC. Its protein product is CASLRAPPNYGYTF.

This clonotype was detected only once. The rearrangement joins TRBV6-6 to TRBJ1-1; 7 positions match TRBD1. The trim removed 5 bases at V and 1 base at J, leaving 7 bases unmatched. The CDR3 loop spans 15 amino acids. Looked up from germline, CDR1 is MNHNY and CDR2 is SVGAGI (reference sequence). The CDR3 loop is CASSHGNRGNTEAFF. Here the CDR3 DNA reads TGTGCCAGCAGTCACGGGAACAGGGGGAACACTGAAGCTTTCTTT.

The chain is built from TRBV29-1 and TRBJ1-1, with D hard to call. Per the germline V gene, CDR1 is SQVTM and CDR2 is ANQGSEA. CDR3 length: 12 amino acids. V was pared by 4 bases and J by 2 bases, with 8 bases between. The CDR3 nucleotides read TGCAGCGTTGTTTTCAGAAACACTGAAGCTTTCTTT. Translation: CSVVFRNTEAFF.

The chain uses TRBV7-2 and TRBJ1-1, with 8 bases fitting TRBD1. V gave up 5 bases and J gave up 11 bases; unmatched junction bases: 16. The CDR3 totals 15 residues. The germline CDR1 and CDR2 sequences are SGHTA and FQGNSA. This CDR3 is CASSTRTGLDDQAFF. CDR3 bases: TGTGCCAGCAGCACCCGGACAGGGTTGGACGATCAGGCTTTCTTT.

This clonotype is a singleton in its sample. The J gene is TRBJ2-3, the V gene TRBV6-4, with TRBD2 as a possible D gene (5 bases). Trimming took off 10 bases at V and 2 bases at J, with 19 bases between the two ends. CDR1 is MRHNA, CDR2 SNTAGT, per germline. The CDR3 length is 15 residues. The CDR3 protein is CAIKWAGVDTDTQYF. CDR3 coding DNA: TGTGCCATCAAGTGGGCGGGTGTGGACACAGATACGCAGTATTTT.

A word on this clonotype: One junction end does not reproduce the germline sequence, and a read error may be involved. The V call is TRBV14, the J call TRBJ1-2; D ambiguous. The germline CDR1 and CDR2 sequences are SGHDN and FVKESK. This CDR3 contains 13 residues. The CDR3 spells CASSHRLDYYEQF. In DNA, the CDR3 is TGTGCCAGCAGTCATCGACTAGACTACTACGAGCAGTTC.

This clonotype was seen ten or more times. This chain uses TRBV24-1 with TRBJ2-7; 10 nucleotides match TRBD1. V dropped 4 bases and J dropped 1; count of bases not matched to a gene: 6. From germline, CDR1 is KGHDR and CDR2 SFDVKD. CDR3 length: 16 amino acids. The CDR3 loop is CATSESGTGDSYEQYF. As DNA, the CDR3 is TGTGCCACCAGTGAGTCCGGGACAGGGGATTCCTACGAGCAGTACTTC.

The CDR3, as DNA: TGCGCCATCACGGAGGGGGCAACTGATACGCAGTATTTT. It is translated as CAITEGATDTQYF. The V and J genes are TRBV10-1 and TRBJ2-3, with D perhaps matching TRBD1 (7 bases). The CDR3 totals 13 residues. From germline, CDR1 is WNHNN and CDR2 SYGVQD (reference sequence). Trimming removed 10 bases from V and 6 bases from J, with 17 bases in between.

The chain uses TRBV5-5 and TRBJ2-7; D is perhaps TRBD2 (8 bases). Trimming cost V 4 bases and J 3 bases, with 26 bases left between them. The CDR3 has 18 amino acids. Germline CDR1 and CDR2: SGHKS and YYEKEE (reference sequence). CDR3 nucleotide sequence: TGTGCCAGCAGCGCCGGGACAGAGCGGGGGTGCTCCGACTACGAGCAGTACTTC. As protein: CASSAGTERGCSDYEQYF.

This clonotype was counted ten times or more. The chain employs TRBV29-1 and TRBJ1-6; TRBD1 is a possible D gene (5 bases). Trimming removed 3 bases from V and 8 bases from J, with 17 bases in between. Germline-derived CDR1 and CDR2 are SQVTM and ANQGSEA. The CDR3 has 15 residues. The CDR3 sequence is CSVDWITGYHSPLHF. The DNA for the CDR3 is TGCAGCGTTGATTGGATTACAGGCTACCATTCACCCCTCCACTTT.

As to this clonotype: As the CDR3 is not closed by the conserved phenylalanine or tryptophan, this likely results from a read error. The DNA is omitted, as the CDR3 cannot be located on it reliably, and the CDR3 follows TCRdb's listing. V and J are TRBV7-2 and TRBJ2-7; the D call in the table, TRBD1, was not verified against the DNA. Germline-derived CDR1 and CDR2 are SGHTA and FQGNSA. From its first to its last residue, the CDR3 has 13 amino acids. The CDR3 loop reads CASSFSPAQGSQY.

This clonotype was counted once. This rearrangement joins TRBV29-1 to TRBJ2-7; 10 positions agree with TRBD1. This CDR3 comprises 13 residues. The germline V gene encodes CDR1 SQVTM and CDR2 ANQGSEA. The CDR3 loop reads CAVARTGGREQYF. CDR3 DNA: TGCGCCGTTGCTAGGACAGGGGGGCGTGAGCAGTACTTC.

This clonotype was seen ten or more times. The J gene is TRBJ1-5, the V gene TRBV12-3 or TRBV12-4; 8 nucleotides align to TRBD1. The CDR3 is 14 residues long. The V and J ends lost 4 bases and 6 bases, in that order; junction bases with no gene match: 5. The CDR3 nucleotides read TGTGCCAGCAGTTCGGACAGGGAAGGTCAGCCCCAGCATTTT. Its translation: CASSSDREGQPQHF.

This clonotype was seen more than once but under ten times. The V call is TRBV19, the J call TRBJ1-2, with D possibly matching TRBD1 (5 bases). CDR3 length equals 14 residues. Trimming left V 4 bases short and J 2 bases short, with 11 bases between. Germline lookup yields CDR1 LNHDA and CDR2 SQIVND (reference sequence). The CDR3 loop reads CASSRGRINYGYTF. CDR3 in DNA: TGTGCCAGTAGTAGGGGCAGGATAAACTATGGCTACACCTTC.

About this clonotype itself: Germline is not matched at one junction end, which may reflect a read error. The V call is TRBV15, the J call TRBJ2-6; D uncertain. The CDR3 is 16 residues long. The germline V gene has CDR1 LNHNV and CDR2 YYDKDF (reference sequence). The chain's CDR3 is CASSPLVRGVVDVLAF. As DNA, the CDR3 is TGTGCCAGCAGCCCACTGGTTCGAGGTGTTGTCGACGTCCTGGCTTTC.